Listed below are T cell receptor beta chains from one sample, sequenced in a study of HIV-infected children after antiretroviral therapy interruption. In TCRdb, the 3' RACE reads were re-called with MiXCR into one record per CDR3 protein. The table includes some 90,000 distinct CDR3 sequences, under 8% detected once. The source was CD45RA+ CD4+ T cells from PBMCs, pooled from several time points, collected from a donor given antiretroviral therapy, either interrupted or continuous. The receptor source for this set is a pool of human donors with HIV. CDR3s include the opening cysteine and the closing phenylalanine or tryptophan.

v_call	j_call	cdr3_aa
TRBV5-4	TRBJ2-5	CASSLGDAVGKTQYF
TRBV6-5	TRBJ1-1	CASRPPGGGLGAFF
TRBV25-1	TRBJ1-1	CASSELGESGTEAFF
TRBV7-2	TRBJ2-7	CASSFSGTLGYEQYF
TRBV5-5	TRBJ2-3	CASSLTVRTTGADTQYF
TRBV27	TRBJ2-7	CASSPRAREEQYF
TRBV5-1	TRBJ2-7	CASSLDGPDVDEQYF
TRBV5-6	TRBJ2-1	CASSLNGNPYNEQFF
TRBV20-1	TRBJ2-3	CSATRRAGWGTDTQYF
TRBV23-1	TRBJ1-5	CASSSGQVRNQPQHF
TRBV20-1	TRBJ2-2	CSARTSGSRFAGELFF
TRBV20-1	TRBJ2-1	CSAGTVYNEQFF
TRBV6-6	TRBJ1-2	CASSYSIEAGRGYGYTF
TRBV6-5	TRBJ2-7	CASSLSGVQYF
TRBV11-3	TRBJ1-3	CASSFGGDTIYF
TRBV12-3/TRBV12-4	TRBJ2-6	CASSQSNSGANVLTF
TRBV29-1	TRBJ1-3	CSVGNRSSGNTIYF
TRBV9	TRBJ2-7	CASSSRAGLYEQYF
TRBV6-2/TRBV6-3	TRBJ1-1	CASSPGTGHTEAFF
TRBV2	TRBJ1-1	CASRGQTGANTEAFF
TRBV5-5	TRBJ2-7	CASSLETSRYYEQYF
TRBV5-1	TRBJ1-1	CASSLGSGLRNTEAFF
TRBV10-1	TRBJ2-1	CASSEYTSGGNDEQFF
TRBV20-1	TRBJ2-7	CSASQLSGAPSEQYF
TRBV12-3/TRBV12-4	TRBJ2-3	CASRLFSTDTQYF
TRBV5-1	TRBJ1-2	CASSLDTRTANYGYTF
TRBV7-3	TRBJ1-1	CASRKELNTEAFF
TRBV29-1	TRBJ1-2	CSGGGDGYTF
TRBV18	TRBJ1-1	CASSPDRVTAFF
TRBV28	TRBJ1-2	CASSPRTGGTGGYTF
TRBV7-2	TRBJ2-3	CASSQKGLASTDTQYF
TRBV7-9	TRBJ2-5	CASSSASGGAWETQYF
TRBV5-4	TRBJ1-5	CASSLVRDQPQHF
TRBV4-1	TRBJ1-1	CASSQDPKDRGRGRRTEAFF
TRBV29-1	TRBJ2-1	CSAEAGPGHEQFF
TRBV12-3/TRBV12-4	TRBJ2-2	CASSVGTGGNTGELFF
TRBV9	TRBJ2-3	CASSVEGPGTDTQYF
TRBV29-1	TRBJ1-1	CSVGEGVTEAFF
TRBV10-3	TRBJ1-2	CAISVSPQNYGYTF
TRBV30	TRBJ2-3	CAWGRPGLQLTDTQYF
TRBV13	TRBJ2-3	CASSSHSGTQYF
TRBV20-1	TRBJ1-2	CSAGAGRRWYGYTF
TRBV7-3	TRBJ1-1	CASSLQGVGTEAFF